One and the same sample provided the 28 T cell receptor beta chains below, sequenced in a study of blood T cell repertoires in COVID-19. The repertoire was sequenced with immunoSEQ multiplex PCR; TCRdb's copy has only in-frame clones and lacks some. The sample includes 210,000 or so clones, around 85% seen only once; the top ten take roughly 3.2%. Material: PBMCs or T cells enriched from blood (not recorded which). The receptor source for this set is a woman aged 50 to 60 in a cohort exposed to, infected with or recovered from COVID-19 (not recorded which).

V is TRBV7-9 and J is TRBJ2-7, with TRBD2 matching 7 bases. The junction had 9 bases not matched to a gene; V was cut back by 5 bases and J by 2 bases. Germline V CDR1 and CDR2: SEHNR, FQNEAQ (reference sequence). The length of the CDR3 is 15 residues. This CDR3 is CASSPLGGSPYEQYF. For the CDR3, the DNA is TGTGCCAGCAGCCCCCTCGGGGGGAGCCCCTACGAGCAGTACTTC.

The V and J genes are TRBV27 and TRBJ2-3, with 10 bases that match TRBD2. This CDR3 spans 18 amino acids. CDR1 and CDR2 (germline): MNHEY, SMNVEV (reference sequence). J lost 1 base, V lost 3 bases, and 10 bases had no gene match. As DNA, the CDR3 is TGTGCCAGCAGTTTCTCCGCATTGCTAGCGGGGGGCACAGATACGCAGTATTTT. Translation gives CASSFSALLAGGTDTQYF.

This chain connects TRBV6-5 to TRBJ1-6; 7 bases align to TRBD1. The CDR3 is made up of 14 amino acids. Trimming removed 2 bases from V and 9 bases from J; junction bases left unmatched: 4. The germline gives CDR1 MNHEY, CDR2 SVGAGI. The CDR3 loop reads CASSYTGAASPLHF. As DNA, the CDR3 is TGTGCCAGCAGTTACACAGGGGCGGCTTCACCCCTCCACTTT.

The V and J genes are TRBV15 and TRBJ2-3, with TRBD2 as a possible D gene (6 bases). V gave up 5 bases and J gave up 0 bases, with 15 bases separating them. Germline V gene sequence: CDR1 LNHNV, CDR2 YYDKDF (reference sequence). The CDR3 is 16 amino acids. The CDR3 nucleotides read TGTGCCACCAGCTGGAGGAGGGACCCCAGCACAGATACGCAGTATTTT. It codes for CATSWRRDPSTDTQYF.

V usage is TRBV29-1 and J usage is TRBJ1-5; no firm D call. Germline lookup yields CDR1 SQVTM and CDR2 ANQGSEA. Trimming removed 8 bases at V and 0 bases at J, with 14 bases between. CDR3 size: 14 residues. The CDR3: CSTPGFCSNQPQHF. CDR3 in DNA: TGCAGCACCCCGGGATTTTGTAGCAATCAGCCCCAGCATTTT.

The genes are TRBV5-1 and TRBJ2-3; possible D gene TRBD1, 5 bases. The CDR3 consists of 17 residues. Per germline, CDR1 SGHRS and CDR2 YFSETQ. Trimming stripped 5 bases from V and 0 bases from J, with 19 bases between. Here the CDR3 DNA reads TGCGCCAGCAGACCCACTGTGCTGACAGATAGCACAGATACGCAGTATTTT. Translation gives CASRPTVLTDSTDTQYF.

The CDR3 spells CASSNNRDSILYGYTF. In DNA, the CDR3 is TGTGCCAGCAGTAACAACCGGGACAGCATCCTCTATGGCTACACCTTC. The chain has TRBV2 and TRBJ1-2; 7 bases are a match to TRBD1. The trim removed 5 bases at V and 4 bases at J, leaving 13 bases unmatched. CDR3 length equals 16 residues. Germline CDR1 and CDR2: SNHLY and FYNNEI.

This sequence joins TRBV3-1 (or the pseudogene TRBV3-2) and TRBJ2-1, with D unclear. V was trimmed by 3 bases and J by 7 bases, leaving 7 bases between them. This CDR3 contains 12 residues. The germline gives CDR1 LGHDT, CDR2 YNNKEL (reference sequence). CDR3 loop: CASSHYRNEQFF. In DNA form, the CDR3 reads TGTGCCAGCAGCCATTATAGAAATGAGCAGTTCTTC.

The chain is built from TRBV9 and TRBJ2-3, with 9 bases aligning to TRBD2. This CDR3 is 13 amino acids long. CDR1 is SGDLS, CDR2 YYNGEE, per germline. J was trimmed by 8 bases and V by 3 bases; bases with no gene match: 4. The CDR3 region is CASSGSGGGTQYF. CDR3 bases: TGTGCCAGCAGCGGTAGCGGGGGAGGTACGCAGTATTTT.

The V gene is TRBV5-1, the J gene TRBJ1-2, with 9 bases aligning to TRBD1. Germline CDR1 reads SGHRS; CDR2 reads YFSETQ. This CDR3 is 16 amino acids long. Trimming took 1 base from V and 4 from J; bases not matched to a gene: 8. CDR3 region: CASSLRQGDFFYGYTF. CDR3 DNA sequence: TGCGCCAGCAGCTTGAGACAGGGGGACTTTTTCTATGGCTACACCTTC. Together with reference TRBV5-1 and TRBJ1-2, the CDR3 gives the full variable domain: KAGVTQTPRYLIKTRGQQVTLSCSPISGHRSVSWYQQTPGQGLQFLFEYFSETQRNKGNFPGRFSGRQFSNSRSEMNVSTLELGDSALYLCASSLRQGDFFYGYTFGSGTRLTVV.

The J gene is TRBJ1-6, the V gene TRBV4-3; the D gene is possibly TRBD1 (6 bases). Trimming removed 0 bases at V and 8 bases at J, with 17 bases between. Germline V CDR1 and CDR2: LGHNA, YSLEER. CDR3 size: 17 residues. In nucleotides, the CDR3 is TGCGCCAGCAGCCAAGAGGTTCCGACAGGCTACTATTCACCCCTCCACTTT. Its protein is CASSQEVPTGYYSPLHF.

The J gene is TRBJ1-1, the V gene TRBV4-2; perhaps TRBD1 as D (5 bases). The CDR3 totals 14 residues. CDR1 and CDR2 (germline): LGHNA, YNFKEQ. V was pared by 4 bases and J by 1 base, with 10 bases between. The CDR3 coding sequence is TGTGCCAGCAGCCTCAGGGAGGGGAACACTGAAGCTTTCTTT. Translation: CASSLREGNTEAFF.

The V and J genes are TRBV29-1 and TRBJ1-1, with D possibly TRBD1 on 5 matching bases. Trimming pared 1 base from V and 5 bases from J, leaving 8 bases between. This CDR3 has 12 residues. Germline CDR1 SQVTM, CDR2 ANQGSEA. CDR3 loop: CSVEAGWTEAFF. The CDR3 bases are TGCAGCGTTGAAGCAGGGTGGACTGAAGCTTTCTTT. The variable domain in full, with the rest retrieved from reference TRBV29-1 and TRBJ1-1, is SAVISQKPSRDICQRGTSLTIQCQVDSQVTMMFWYRQQPGQSLTLIATANQGSEATYESGFVIDKFPISRPNLTFSTLTVSNMSPEDSSIYLCSVEAGWTEAFFGQGTRLTVV.

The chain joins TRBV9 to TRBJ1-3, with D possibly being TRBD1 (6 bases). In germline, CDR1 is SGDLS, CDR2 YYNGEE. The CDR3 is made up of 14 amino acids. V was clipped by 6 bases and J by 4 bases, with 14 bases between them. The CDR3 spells CASTADRSGNTIYF. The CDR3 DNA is TGTGCCAGCACCGCGGACAGATCAGGAAACACCATATATTTT.

The CDR3 nucleotides are TGTGCCAGCTCACCTCGCAGGGCGTCGGAAGAGACCCAGTACTTC. It is translated as CASSPRRASEETQYF. V and J are TRBV18 and TRBJ2-5, with TRBD1 as a possible D gene (5 bases). Germline assignment: CDR1 KGHSH and CDR2 LQKENI. V dropped 3 bases and J dropped 3 bases, with 14 bases sitting between them. This CDR3 has 15 amino acids.

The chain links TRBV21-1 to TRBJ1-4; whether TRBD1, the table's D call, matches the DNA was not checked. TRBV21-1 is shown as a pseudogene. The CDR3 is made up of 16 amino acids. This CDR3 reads CASSQKAQASNEKLFF. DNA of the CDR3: TGTGCCAGCAGCCAAAAGGCACAGGCGTCTAATGAAAAACTGTTTTTT.

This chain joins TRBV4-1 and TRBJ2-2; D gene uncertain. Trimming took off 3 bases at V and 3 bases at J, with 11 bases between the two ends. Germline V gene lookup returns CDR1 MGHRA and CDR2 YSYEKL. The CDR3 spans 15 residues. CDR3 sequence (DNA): TGCGCCAGCAGCCAGTACATACAAGACACCGGGGAGCTGTTTTTT. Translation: CASSQYIQDTGELFF.

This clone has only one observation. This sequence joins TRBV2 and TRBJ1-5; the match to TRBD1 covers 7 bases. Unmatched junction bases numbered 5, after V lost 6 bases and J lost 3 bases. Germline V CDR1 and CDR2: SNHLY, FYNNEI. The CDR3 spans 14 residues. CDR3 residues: CASRQDRVNQPQHF. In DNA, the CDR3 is TGTGCCAGCAGACAAGACAGGGTCAATCAGCCCCAGCATTTT.

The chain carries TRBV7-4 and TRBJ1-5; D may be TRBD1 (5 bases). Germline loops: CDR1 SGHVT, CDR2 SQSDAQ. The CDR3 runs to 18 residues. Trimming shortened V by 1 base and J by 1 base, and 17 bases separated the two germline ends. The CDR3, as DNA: TGTGCCAGCAGCTTAGGGACATACGGTTATATGAGCAATCAGCCCCAGCATTTT. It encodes CASSLGTYGYMSNQPQHF.

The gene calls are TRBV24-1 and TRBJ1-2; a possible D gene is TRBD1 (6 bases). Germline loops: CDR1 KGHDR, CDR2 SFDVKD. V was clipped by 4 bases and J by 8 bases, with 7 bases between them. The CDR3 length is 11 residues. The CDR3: CATSEGQGYTF. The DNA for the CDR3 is TGTGCCACCAGTGAGGGACAAGGCTACACCTTC.

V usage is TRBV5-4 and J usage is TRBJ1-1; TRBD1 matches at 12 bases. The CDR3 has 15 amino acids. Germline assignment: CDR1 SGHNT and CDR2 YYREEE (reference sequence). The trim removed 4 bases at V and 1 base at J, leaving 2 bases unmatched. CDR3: CASSPGQGANTEAFF. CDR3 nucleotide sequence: TGTGCCAGCAGCCCGGGACAGGGGGCGAACACTGAAGCTTTCTTT. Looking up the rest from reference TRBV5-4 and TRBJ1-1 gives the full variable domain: ETGVTQSPTHLIKTRGQQVTLRCSSQSGHNTVSWYQQALGQGPQFIFQYYREEENGRGNFPPRFSGLQFPNYSSELNVNALELDDSALYLCASSPGQGANTEAFFGQGTRLTVV.

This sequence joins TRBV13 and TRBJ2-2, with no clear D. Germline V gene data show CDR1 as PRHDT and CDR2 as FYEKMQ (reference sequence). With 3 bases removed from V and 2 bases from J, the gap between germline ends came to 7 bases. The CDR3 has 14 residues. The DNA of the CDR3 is TGTGCCAGCAGCTTGGGCCTCAACACCGGGGAGCTGTTTTTT. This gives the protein CASSLGLNTGELFF.

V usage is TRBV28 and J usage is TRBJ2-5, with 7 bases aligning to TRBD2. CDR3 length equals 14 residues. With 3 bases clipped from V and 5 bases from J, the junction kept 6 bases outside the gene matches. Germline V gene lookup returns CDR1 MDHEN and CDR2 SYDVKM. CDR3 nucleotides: TGTGCCAGCAGTTTGGGAGGGAATAAGGAGACCCAGTACTTC. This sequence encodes CASSLGGNKETQYF.

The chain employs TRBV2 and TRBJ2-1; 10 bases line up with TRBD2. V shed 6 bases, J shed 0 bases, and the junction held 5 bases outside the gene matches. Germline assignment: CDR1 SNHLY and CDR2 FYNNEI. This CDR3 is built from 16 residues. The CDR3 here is CASRSPSGGSYNEQFF. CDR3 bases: TGTGCCAGCAGGTCACCTAGCGGGGGCTCCTACAATGAGCAGTTCTTC.

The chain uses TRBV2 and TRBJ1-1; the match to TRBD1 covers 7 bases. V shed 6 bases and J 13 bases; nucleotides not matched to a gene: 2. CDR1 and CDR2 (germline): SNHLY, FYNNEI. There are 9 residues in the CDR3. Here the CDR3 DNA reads TGTGCCAGCAGGGGGACAGATTTCTTT. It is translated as CASRGTDFF.

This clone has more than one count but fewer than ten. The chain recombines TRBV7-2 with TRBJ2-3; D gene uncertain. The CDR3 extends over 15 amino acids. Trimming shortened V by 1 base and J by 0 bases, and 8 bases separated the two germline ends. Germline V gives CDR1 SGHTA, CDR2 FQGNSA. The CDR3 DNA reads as TGTGCCAGCAGCTTAGGTTACGGTAGCACAGATACGCAGTATTTT. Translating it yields CASSLGYGSTDTQYF.

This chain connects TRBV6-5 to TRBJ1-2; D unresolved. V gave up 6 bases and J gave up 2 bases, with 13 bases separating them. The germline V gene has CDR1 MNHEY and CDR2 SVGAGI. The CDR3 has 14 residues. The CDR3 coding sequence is TGTGCCAGCAGCCGCTCCGGGAAAAACTATGGCTACACCTTC. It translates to CASSRSGKNYGYTF.

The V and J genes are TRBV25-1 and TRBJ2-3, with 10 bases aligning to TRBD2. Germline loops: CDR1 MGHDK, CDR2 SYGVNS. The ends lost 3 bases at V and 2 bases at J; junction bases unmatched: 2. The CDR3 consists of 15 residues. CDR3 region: CASSDSGGITDTQYF. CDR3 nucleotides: TGTGCCAGCAGTGATAGCGGGGGGATCACAGATACGCAGTATTTT.